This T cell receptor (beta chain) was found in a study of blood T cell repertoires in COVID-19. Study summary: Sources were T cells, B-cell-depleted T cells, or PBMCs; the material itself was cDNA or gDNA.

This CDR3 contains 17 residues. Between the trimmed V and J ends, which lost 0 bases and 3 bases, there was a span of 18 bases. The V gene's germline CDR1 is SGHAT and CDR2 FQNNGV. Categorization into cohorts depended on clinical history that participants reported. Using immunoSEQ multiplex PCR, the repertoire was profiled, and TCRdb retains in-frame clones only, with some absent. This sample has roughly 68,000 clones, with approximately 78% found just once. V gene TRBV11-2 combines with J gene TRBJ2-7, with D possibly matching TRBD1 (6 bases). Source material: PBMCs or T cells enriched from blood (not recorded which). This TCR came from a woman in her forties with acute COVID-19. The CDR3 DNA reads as TGTGCCAGCAGCTTAGATCCGGGTGGGGGCAGTTACTACGAGCAGTACGTC. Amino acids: CASSLDPGGGSYYEQYV.